The 28 T cell receptor beta chains below all came from one sample that was sequenced in a study of blood T cell repertoires in COVID-19 (dated by TCRdb to 2020 to 2021). The library was made by the immunoSEQ multiplex PCR assay. The table was pulled from immuneACCESS by TCRdb, which kept in-frame rearrangements only. Such tables lose some clones; where checked, under half of the loss comes from unresolved V genes, and the rest has no known cause. For this sample there are about 99,000 clones; 80% to 85% appear just once. The biggest ten clones account for just under 2% of the sample. Input material: peripheral blood. The receptors originated from a man aged 65 to 79 with active or convalescent COVID-19.

The J gene is TRBJ2-2, the V gene TRBV7-2; D possibly corresponds to TRBD1 (6 bases). CDR3 length: 16 amino acids. Looked up from germline, CDR1 is SGHTA and CDR2 is FQGNSA. The V end was cut by 1 base, the J end by 0 bases, with 9 bases between. CDR3 loop: CASSLGGRSNTGELFF. The CDR3 DNA sequence: TGTGCCAGCAGCTTAGGGGGGCGTTCGAACACCGGGGAGCTGTTTTTT.

The chain is built from TRBV9 and TRBJ1-3, with 7 nucleotides matching TRBD1. Germline values: CDR1 SGDLS, CDR2 YYNGEE. The CDR3 spans 16 residues. The V gene end was trimmed by 3 bases and the J gene end by 5 bases; junction bases not matched to a gene: 11. CDR3 amino acids: CASSAGPGQIRNTIYF. CDR3 coding DNA: TGTGCCAGCAGCGCGGGACCGGGACAGATTAGAAACACCATATATTTT.

This clone was detected only a few times. The chain joins TRBV29-1 to TRBJ1-1, with 9 bases fitting TRBD1. The CDR3 has 13 residues. J was trimmed by 5 bases and V by 6 bases; bases with no gene match: 7. Germline loops: CDR1 SQVTM, CDR2 ANQGSEA. In DNA form, the CDR3 reads TGCAGCGTGTCCGGGACAGGGTATACTGAAGCTTTCTTT. It encodes CSVSGTGYTEAFF.

V gene TRBV29-1 combines with J gene TRBJ2-3; 7 bases are a match to TRBD1. V lost 6 bases and J lost 3; bases outside the gene matches: 9. The CDR3 sequence is 14 residues long. Germline CDR1 SQVTM, CDR2 ANQGSEA. Here the CDR3 reads CSVDDRVGTDTQYF. CDR3 nucleotides: TGCAGCGTGGACGACAGGGTAGGAACAGATACGCAGTATTTT.

The V gene is TRBV28, the J gene TRBJ2-2; no clear D gene. The CDR3 loop spans 14 amino acids. Germline CDR1 MDHEN, CDR2 SYDVKM. The ends were cut back, 2 bases at V and 5 bases at J, with 9 bases in the middle. The CDR3 nucleotides read TGTGCCAGCAGTTTAACAATTCCGACCGGGGAGCTGTTTTTT. This sequence encodes CASSLTIPTGELFF.

The chain recombines TRBV19 with TRBJ1-1; 12 bases line up with TRBD1. Germline-derived CDR1 and CDR2 are LNHDA and SQIVND (reference sequence). V lost 8 bases and J lost 1; bases outside the gene matches: 14. The CDR3 has 18 residues. The CDR3 spells CASFTGQGAKTGNTEAFF. The CDR3 region has the DNA TGTGCCAGTTTTACGGGACAGGGGGCGAAAACAGGGAACACTGAAGCTTTCTTT.

This chain links TRBV3-1 (or the pseudogene TRBV3-2) with TRBJ2-3, with D possibly being TRBD1 (6 bases). Trimming took 4 bases from V and 3 from J, leaving 11 bases between them. Germline CDR1 is LGHDT and CDR2 is YNNKEL (reference sequence). The CDR3 loop spans 14 amino acids. CDR3 nucleotide sequence: TGTGCCAGCAGCCGCCAGGGGTCGACAGATACGCAGTATTTT. Amino acids: CASSRQGSTDTQYF.

J is TRBJ2-5 and V is TRBV6-5, with D perhaps TRBD1 (6 bases). Germline CDR1 MNHEY, CDR2 SVGAGI. Trimming left V 2 bases short and J 1 base short, with 8 bases between. This CDR3 has 14 amino acids. CDR3 amino acids: CASSYKGGQETQYF. As DNA, the CDR3 is TGTGCCAGCAGTTACAAAGGGGGCCAAGAGACCCAGTACTTC.

The genes are TRBV3-1 (or the pseudogene TRBV3-2) and TRBJ2-3; unclear D gene. V gave up 2 bases and J gave up 5 bases, with 5 bases separating them. Germline V gene sequence: CDR1 LGHDT, CDR2 YNNKEL (reference sequence). CDR3 size: 12 residues. In nucleotides, the CDR3 is TGTGCCAGCAGCCAAAGTAGAGATACGCAGTATTTT. This encodes CASSQSRDTQYF.

This clone was found a few times. The chain couples TRBV5-6 to TRBJ1-5; D not resolved. Trimming stripped 4 bases from V and 1 base from J, with 15 bases between. Looked up from germline, CDR1 is SGHDT and CDR2 is YYEEEE. The CDR3 sequence is 16 residues long. In DNA, the CDR3 is TGTGCCAGCAGCCCGCGGACTTTGGGGAGCAATCAGCCCCAGCATTTT. Its protein is CASSPRTLGSNQPQHF. The full variable domain, rest sourced from reference TRBV5-6 and TRBJ1-5, is DAGVTQSPTHLIKTRGQQVTLRCSPKSGHDTVSWYQQALGQGPQFIFQYYEEEERQRGNFPDRFSGHQFPNYSSELNVNALLLGDSALYLCASSPRTLGSNQPQHFGDGTRLSIL.

For the CDR3, the DNA is TGTGCCAGCAGCTTAGAGAGCTCGATCGCTTTCTTT. Residues: CASSLESSIAFF. The chain uses TRBV7-2 and TRBJ1-1; no reliable D call. Between the trimmed V and J ends, which lost 1 base and 11 bases, there was a span of 11 bases. This CDR3 contains 12 residues. Germline CDR1 SGHTA, CDR2 FQGNSA.

The J gene is TRBJ1-2, the V gene TRBV5-1, with 8 bases aligning to TRBD1. Germline CDR1 and CDR2: SGHRS and YFSETQ. Trimming cost V 4 bases and J 8 bases; bases outside gene matches: 16. The CDR3 is made up of 16 amino acids. The CDR3 nucleotides read TGCGCCAGCAGCAGAGGTAGACAGGGGTTCTTTGGGGGCTACACCTTC. This gives the protein CASSRGRQGFFGGYTF.

The genes are TRBV4-2 and TRBJ2-3; TRBD1 matches at 7 bases. Germline-derived CDR1 and CDR2 are LGHNA and YNFKEQ. The CDR3 spans 16 residues. The ends lost 4 bases at V and 2 bases at J; junction bases unmatched: 9. The CDR3 here is CASSPVTGANTDTQYF. The CDR3 DNA reads TGTGCCAGCAGCCCCGTTACAGGGGCAAACACAGATACGCAGTATTTT.

In its sample, this clone was seen once. J is TRBJ2-2 and V is TRBV5-4; 10 nucleotides match TRBD1. Germline V gives CDR1 SGHNT, CDR2 YYREEE (reference sequence). The CDR3 contains 16 residues. With 3 bases clipped from V and 7 bases from J, the junction kept 9 bases outside the gene matches. For the CDR3, the DNA is TGTGCCAGCAGCTCTCGACAGGGGGCGAACGTCGGGGAGCTGTTTTTT. Translation: CASSSRQGANVGELFF. Supplemented by reference TRBV5-4 and TRBJ2-2, the full variable domain reads ETGVTQSPTHLIKTRGQQVTLRCSSQSGHNTVSWYQQALGQGPQFIFQYYREEENGRGNFPPRFSGLQFPNYSSELNVNALELDDSALYLCASSSRQGANVGELFFGEGSRLTVL.

This chain joins TRBV7-2 and TRBJ2-3, with TRBD2 matching over 7 bases. Per the germline V gene, CDR1 is SGHTA and CDR2 is FQGNSA. Trimming cost V 5 bases and J 0 bases; bases outside gene matches: 5. The CDR3 covers 15 residues. CDR3: CASSSQRDSTDTQYF. CDR3 nucleotide sequence: TGTGCCAGCAGCAGCCAGCGGGACAGCACAGATACGCAGTATTTT.

The V gene is TRBV23-1, the J gene TRBJ2-7; 8 nucleotides align to TRBD1. TRBV23-1 is designated an ORF whose function remains uncertain. This CDR3 has 12 amino acids. V dropped 10 bases and J dropped 5; count of bases not matched to a gene: 7. In DNA, the CDR3 is TGCGCCACCTTGGACAGGGAGCACGAGCAGTACTTC. This codes for CATLDREHEQYF.

V gene TRBV5-1 combines with J gene TRBJ1-6, with 8 bases that match TRBD1. V lost 4 bases to trimming and J lost 9 bases; unmatched junction nucleotides: 6. Germline loops: CDR1 SGHRS, CDR2 YFSETQ. This CDR3 contains 14 residues. Written as DNA, the CDR3 is TGCGCCAGCAGCGCAGGACAGGGTTCTTCACCCCTCCACTTT. This sequence encodes CASSAGQGSSPLHF.

This clone was seen more than once but under ten times. The chain is built from TRBV4-1 and TRBJ1-2; 9 bases map to TRBD1. This CDR3 has 14 amino acids. The germline V gene has CDR1 MGHRA and CDR2 YSYEKL. This CDR3 is CAYNRGPSLHGYTF. DNA for the CDR3: TGCGCTTACAACAGGGGGCCTTCTCTCCATGGCTACACCTTC.

V and J are TRBV3-1 (or the pseudogene TRBV3-2) and TRBJ1-2; D is undetermined. The CDR3 runs to 17 residues. V was clipped by 5 bases and J by 0 bases, with 19 bases between them. From germline, CDR1 is LGHDT and CDR2 YNNKEL (reference sequence). Here the CDR3 DNA reads TGTGCCAGCAGCTCGGCCTTGAGGAGGCAGTCTAACTATGGCTACACCTTC. Translating gives CASSSALRRQSNYGYTF.

J is TRBJ2-5 and V is TRBV3-1 (or the pseudogene TRBV3-2); a weak D match, TRBD2 (5 bases). V dropped 2 bases and J dropped 8 bases, with 18 bases sitting between them. CDR1 is LGHDT and CDR2 is YNNKEL in the germline V gene (reference sequence). This CDR3 comprises 15 residues. CDR3 sequence reads: CASSQQRSFSETQYF. CDR3 in DNA: TGTGCCAGCAGCCAACAGCGGAGTTTTTCGGAAACCCAGTACTTC.

This sequence joins TRBV6-5 and TRBJ1-1, with D perhaps matching TRBD1 (5 bases). The CDR3 is 15 residues long. Deletions cut 2 bases from V and 5 bases from J, with 15 bases between. Per germline, CDR1 MNHEY and CDR2 SVGAGI. The CDR3 DNA follows: TGTGCCAGCAGTTACGGCGGGACGCCGGGGACTGAAGCTTTCTTT. It is translated as CASSYGGTPGTEAFF.

The chain links TRBV5-4 to TRBJ2-1, with 9 bases lining up with TRBD1. Germline CDR1 reads SGHNT; CDR2 reads YYREEE (reference sequence). The CDR3 contains 15 residues. V shed 5 bases and J 4 bases; nucleotides not matched to a gene: 7. CDR3 loop: CASRQGASTYNEQFF. The CDR3 bases are TGTGCCAGCAGACAGGGGGCGTCTACGTACAATGAGCAGTTCTTC.

V usage is TRBV15 and J usage is TRBJ2-3; perhaps TRBD1 as D (5 bases). V lost 0 bases and J lost 1, with 8 bases in between. CDR3 length equals 15 residues. Germline loops: CDR1 LNHNV, CDR2 YYDKDF (reference sequence). CDR3 bases: TGTGCCACCAGCAGAGATCCCAGGGGCACAGATACGCAGTATTTT. Protein sequence: CATSRDPRGTDTQYF.

The chain joins TRBV6-5 to TRBJ2-3; 7 positions match TRBD2. This CDR3 is built from 15 residues. Per the germline V gene, CDR1 is MNHEY and CDR2 is SVGAGI. The ends lost 2 bases at V and 3 bases at J; junction bases unmatched: 5. This chain's CDR3 is CASSYGGVRTDTQYF. CDR3 nucleotides: TGTGCCAGCAGTTACGGGGGGGTTCGGACAGATACGCAGTATTTT.

This rearrangement joins TRBV6-2 or TRBV6-3 to TRBJ2-7; TRBD1 might be the D (6 bases). The CDR3 covers 17 residues. CDR1 MNHEY and CDR2 SVGEGT come from the germline V gene. The V gene lost 4 bases and the J gene lost 5 bases, with 24 bases spanning the gap. For the CDR3, the DNA is TGTGCCAGCAGTTCAGGTCAAGGGGGACCTATCGTGAACGAGCAGTACTTC. This sequence encodes CASSSGQGGPIVNEQYF.

The chain carries TRBV27 and TRBJ2-5; 7 nucleotides agree with TRBD1. This CDR3 region has 13 residues. Germline V lookup: CDR1 MNHEY, CDR2 SMNVEV (reference sequence). J gave up 2 bases and V 7 bases, and 4 bases lay outside the gene matches. The CDR3 bases are TGTGCCAGCACCAGGACAGGACAAGAGACCCAGTACTTC. It encodes CASTRTGQETQYF.

The CDR3 DNA sequence: TGTGCCAGCTCAAGAGCCTACGAGCAGTACTTC. Its protein is CASSRAYEQYF. The rearrangement joins TRBV2 to TRBJ2-7, with unresolved D. CDR3 length: 11 amino acids. Between the trimmed V and J ends, which lost 8 bases and 2 bases, there was a span of 7 bases. Germline CDR1 reads SNHLY; CDR2 reads FYNNEI.

This clone has just a few counts. This chain uses TRBV2 with TRBJ1-3; 8 bases match TRBD1. This CDR3 region has 13 residues. Germline V gives CDR1 SNHLY, CDR2 FYNNEI. Trimming cost V 7 bases and J 5 bases; bases outside gene matches: 4. CDR3 in amino acids: CASTGQGRNTIYF. The CDR3 nucleotides read TGTGCCAGCACTGGACAGGGAAGAAACACCATATATTTT.